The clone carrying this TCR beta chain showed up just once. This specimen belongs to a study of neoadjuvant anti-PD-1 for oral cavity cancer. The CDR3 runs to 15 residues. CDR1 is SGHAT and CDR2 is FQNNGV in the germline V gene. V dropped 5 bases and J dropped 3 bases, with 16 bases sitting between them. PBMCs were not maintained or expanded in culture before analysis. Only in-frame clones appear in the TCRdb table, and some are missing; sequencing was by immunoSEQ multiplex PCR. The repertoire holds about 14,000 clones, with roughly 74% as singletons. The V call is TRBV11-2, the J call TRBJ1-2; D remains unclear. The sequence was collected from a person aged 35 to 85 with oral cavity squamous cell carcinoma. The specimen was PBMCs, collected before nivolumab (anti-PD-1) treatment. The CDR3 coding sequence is TGTGCCAGCAGCCCTAGAAGGGTCCAAGACTATGGCTACACCTTC. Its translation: CASSPRRVQDYGYTF.